These T cell receptor beta chains were read from a single sample in a study of blood T cell repertoires in COVID-19. Sequencing was performed with immunoSEQ multiplex PCR; in TCRdb, only in-frame clones are kept and a portion is missing. Of nearly 250,000 clones listed, around 86% are singletons. Sequences were obtained from peripheral blood. These receptors originate from a woman aged 80 or over with COVID-19, enrolled during active disease. CDR3s include the opening cysteine and the closing phenylalanine or tryptophan. The D gene is left open where the match is weak. Only part of the rows carry a size: once, few, many, or a class if the clone is expanded.

v_call,cdr3_length,j_call,clone_size,d_call,cdr3_nt,cdr3_aa
TRBV9,18,TRBJ2-4,NA,TRBD1,TGTGCCAGCGCTCCGGGACAGGGTGGGAGAAGAACCAAAAACATTCAGTACTTC,CASAPGQGGRRTKNIQYF
TRBV12-2,15,TRBJ2-1,few,NA,TGTGCAAGTCGCCCGCGAGGGAGGAGGACAAATGAGCAGTTCTTC,CASRPRGRRTNEQFF
TRBV2,15,TRBJ1-6,few,NA,TGTGCCAGCAGTGAAAGGTGGGGGGAGAATTCACCCCTCCACTTT,CASSERWGENSPLHF
TRBV7-8,15,TRBJ1-4,NA,TRBD1,TGTGCCAGCAGCTTAGGAGGGACAGGGGGAGAAAAACTGTTTTTT,CASSLGGTGGEKLFF
TRBV6-4,15,TRBJ2-1,NA,NA,TGTGCCAGCAGTACTTCCGGGACAACTATAGGCGAGCAGTTCTTC,CASSTSGTTIGEQFF
TRBV6-4,16,TRBJ1-6,NA,NA,TGTGCCAGCAGTGACCAGGGTTTAAACTCCGGTTCACCCCTCCACTTT,CASSDQGLNSGSPLHF
TRBV28,14,TRBJ1-2,NA,TRBD1,TGTGCCAGCAGTTTAGAACAGGGGGCCTATGGCTACACCTTC,CASSLEQGAYGYTF
TRBV5-4,15,TRBJ2-7,NA,NA,TGTGCCAGCAGCCCGGACAGCCTGGTCACCTACGAGCAGTACTTC,CASSPDSLVTYEQYF
TRBV7-2,15,TRBJ2-3,NA,TRBD2,TGTGCCAGCACTAGCGGGGGGGCAAGAACAGATACGCAGTATTTT,CASTSGGARTDTQYF
TRBV6-4,15,TRBJ1-1,NA,TRBD1,TGTGCCAGCAGGGCCGGGACAGGAGTGAACACTGAAGCTTTCTTT,CASRAGTGVNTEAFF
TRBV18,14,TRBJ1-2,NA,NA,TGTGCCAGCTCATCCGGTACGACTAACTATGGCTACACCTTC,CASSSGTTNYGYTF
TRBV5-6,14,TRBJ1-3,once,TRBD1,TGTGCCAGCAGTCACGGGACAGGGCACGGCACCATATATTTT,CASSHGTGHGTIYF
TRBV3-1/TRBV3-2,13,TRBJ1-1,NA,NA,TGTGCCAGCAGCCAACTGAGTGGCACTGAAGCTTTCTTT,CASSQLSGTEAFF
TRBV5-1,15,TRBJ2-1,NA,NA,TGCGCCAGCAGCTTGGGTGCCGGTTCCCACAATGAGCAGTTCTTC,CASSLGAGSHNEQFF
TRBV27,17,TRBJ1-1,NA,NA,TGTGCCAGCAGTTTATATCCCGGAGGGGCCGGAAACACTGAAGCTTTCTTT,CASSLYPGGAGNTEAFF
TRBV9,16,TRBJ1-3,once,NA,TGTGCCAGCAGCGTAGACAGTCAGAGCTCTGGAAACACCATATATTTT,CASSVDSQSSGNTIYF
TRBV7-3,15,TRBJ2-3,NA,NA,TGTGCCAGCAGCCCCACGGGACACCCCGCAGATACGCAGTATTTT,CASSPTGHPADTQYF